This T cell receptor beta chain is drawn from a study of blood T cell repertoires in COVID-19. Study information: The origin of the acute and convalescent COVID-19 samples was the United States, Italy and Spain. Nucleic acid was either cDNA or gDNA, and it came from T cells, B-cell-depleted T cells, or PBMCs.

Per the authors' pipeline: Counts of nucleated cells, estimated from reference gene primer amplification, were obtained. TCRdb's table, derived via immunoSEQ multiplex PCR, lists solely in-frame clones and lacks some. V and J calls and clone size are given by that table; D and trimming were obtained from the DNA. The sample contains about 220,000 clones, over 75% of which appear only once. Germline assignment: CDR1 MNHEY and CDR2 SVGAGI. CDR3 size: 15 residues. Trimming removed 4 bases from V and 1 base from J, with 11 bases in between. The V gene is TRBV6-5, the J gene TRBJ1-5; possibly TRBD1 for D (5 bases). The receptor was derived from a man aged 40-55 years with active or convalescent COVID-19. Source material: peripheral blood. This CDR3 reads CASSWGAISNQPQHF. The DNA for the CDR3 is TGTGCCAGCAGTTGGGGCGCTATCAGCAATCAGCCCCAGCATTTT.